This T cell receptor beta chain was identified during a study of T cell changes during pregnancy in multiple sclerosis. Libraries were prepared by immunoSEQ multiplex PCR; TCRdb keeps only in-frame clonotypes and omits some of them. Of tens of thousands of clones listed, 92% are singletons. The CDR3 length is 14 residues. V shed 4 bases and J 9 bases; nucleotides not matched to a gene: 9. CDR1 is LNHDA and CDR2 is SQIVND in the germline V gene (reference sequence). The chain links TRBV19 to TRBJ2-7; 10 nucleotides line up with TRBD2. This clonotype was obtained from a female donor in good health, enrolled as a control in a pregnancy study. The starting material was peripheral blood, obtained in the first trimester of pregnancy. The CDR3 DNA reads as TGTGCCAGTAGTACCGGGACTAGCGCCCAGGGGCAGTACTTC. Protein sequence: CASSTGTSAQGQYF.